This entry lists 22 T cell receptor beta chains sequenced from one sample in a study of cytomegalovirus exposure and HLA in healthy donors (dated by TCRdb to about 2017). The library was obtained by the immunoSEQ multiplex PCR assay. TCRdb obtained this table from immuneACCESS and retained in-frame rearrangements with V and J assigned. These tables miss some clones; where compared with another copy, unresolved V genes account for less than half of the shortfall, and the remainder is unexplained. This sample is represented by some 140,000 clones; around 83% of them were singletons. Approximately 2% of the sample lies in the top ten. Sequencing input: PBMCs. Source of these receptors: a human donor in good health.

About this clone itself: Other DNA sequences within the sample encode an identical CDR3. This chain uses TRBV7-9 with TRBJ1-4; a possible D gene is TRBD1 (5 bases). Germline assignment: CDR1 SEHNR and CDR2 FQNEAQ (reference sequence). The ends were cut back, 3 bases at V and 5 bases at J, with 10 bases in the middle. The CDR3 has 14 amino acids. CDR3 DNA sequence: TGTGCCAGCAGCTTTGGGGGGGGGAATGAAAAACTGTTTTTT. Translating it yields CASSFGGGNEKLFF.

V usage is TRBV27 and J usage is TRBJ1-6; D may be TRBD1 (6 bases). The CDR3 is 15 amino acids. With 2 bases removed from V and 6 bases from J, the gap between germline ends came to 11 bases. Looked up from germline, CDR1 is MNHEY and CDR2 is SMNVEV (reference sequence). CDR3 DNA: TGTGCCAGCAGTTTAGCCACAGGGTTTAATTCACCCCTCCACTTT. Translation: CASSLATGFNSPLHF.

The chain employs TRBV29-1 and TRBJ1-4; 7 bases are a match to TRBD1. CDR3 length equals 13 residues. V shed 6 bases and J 8 bases; nucleotides not matched to a gene: 9. CDR1 SQVTM and CDR2 ANQGSEA come from the germline V gene. CDR3 in DNA: TGCAGCGTCGCTAGTGGGACAGTCGAAAAACTGTTTTTT. As protein: CSVASGTVEKLFF.

The rearrangement uses TRBV28 and TRBJ1-5, with 8 bases matching TRBD1. CDR3 size: 18 residues. Trimming took 8 bases from V and 1 from J; bases not matched to a gene: 16. CDR1 MDHEN and CDR2 SYDVKM come from the germline V gene. This CDR3 is CASDRQGWEYRSNQPQHF. The CDR3 nucleotides read TGTGCCAGCGATCGACAGGGGTGGGAGTATAGGAGCAATCAGCCCCAGCATTTT. The entire variable domain, with the rest obtained from reference TRBV28 and TRBJ1-5, is as follows: DVKVTQSSRYLVKRTGEKVFLECVQDMDHENMFWYRQDPGLGLRLIYFSYDVKMKEKGDIPEGYSVSREKKERFSLILESASTNQTSMYLCASDRQGWEYRSNQPQHFGDGTRLSIL.

The chain has TRBV4-3 and TRBJ1-6, with D maybe TRBD1 (5 bases). This CDR3 comprises 14 residues. Trimming took off 1 base at V and 7 bases at J, with 8 bases between the two ends. CDR1 is LGHNA and CDR2 is YSLEER in the germline V gene. The CDR3 DNA reads as TGCGCCAGCAGCCAAGGACAGAAGAATTCACCCCTCCACTTT. This gives the protein CASSQGQKNSPLHF.

In its sample, this clone was seen once. The CDR3 reads CASSLVGKAGRSYEQYF. The CDR3 nucleotides read TGTGCCAGCAGCTTAGTTGGTAAGGCAGGGAGGTCCTACGAGCAGTACTTC. J is TRBJ2-7 and V is TRBV7-9; D is perhaps TRBD2 (6 bases). The ends were cut back, 1 base at V and 1 base at J, with 17 bases in the middle. The CDR3 covers 17 residues. Germline V gene sequence: CDR1 SEHNR, CDR2 FQNEAQ (reference sequence).

The chain recombines TRBV11-2 with TRBJ2-1; tentative D call: TRBD1 (5 bases). Per the germline V gene, CDR1 is SGHAT and CDR2 is FQNNGV. CDR3 length: 14 residues. With 2 bases removed from V and 5 bases from J, the gap between germline ends came to 10 bases. The CDR3 reads CASSLRAGHNEQFF. CDR3 nucleotide sequence: TGTGCCAGCAGCTTACGGGCAGGGCACAATGAGCAGTTCTTC.

DNA for the CDR3: TGTGCCAGCAGTTTAAGGGGCGGGAGTTTGAATGAGCAGTTCTTC. Amino acids: CASSLRGGSLNEQFF. The chain combines TRBV27 with TRBJ2-1; 7 bases are shared with TRBD2. This CDR3 is built from 15 residues. Germline CDR1 reads MNHEY; CDR2 reads SMNVEV (reference sequence). J was trimmed by 7 bases and V by 2 bases; bases with no gene match: 8.

This clone occurred once. The chain employs TRBV11-2 and TRBJ2-7, with D possibly matching TRBD1 (6 bases). Germline V gives CDR1 SGHAT, CDR2 FQNNGV. V gave up 7 bases and J gave up 2 bases, with 15 bases separating them. This CDR3 spans 14 amino acids. The CDR3 spells CASKEWTATYEQYF. CDR3 in DNA: TGTGCCAGCAAGGAGTGGACAGCCACCTACGAGCAGTACTTC.

The CDR3: CASSFWGSNQPQHF. The CDR3 coding sequence is TGTGCCAGCAGCTTCTGGGGCAGCAATCAGCCCCAGCATTTT. The rearrangement uses TRBV5-6 and TRBJ1-5; possibly TRBD1 for D (5 bases). The CDR3 totals 14 residues. V was pared by 2 bases and J by 1 base, with 7 bases between. The V gene's germline CDR1 is SGHDT and CDR2 YYEEEE.

The rearrangement joins TRBV7-2 to TRBJ1-6, with 9 nucleotides matching TRBD1. The CDR3 covers 13 residues. Germline CDR1 and CDR2: SGHTA and FQGNSA. V was clipped by 11 bases and J by 6 bases; unmatched bases: 5. The CDR3 sequence is CAVLDRGNSPLHF. CDR3 sequence (DNA): TGTGCCGTCCTGGACAGGGGTAATTCACCCCTCCACTTT.

The V and J genes are TRBV19 and TRBJ1-2; D remains unclear. The CDR3 length is 15 residues. Per germline, CDR1 LNHDA and CDR2 SQIVND (reference sequence). Trimming stripped 6 bases from V and 0 bases from J, with 14 bases between. CDR3 sequence: CASSWMWGANYGYTF. Written as DNA, the CDR3 is TGTGCCAGTAGCTGGATGTGGGGAGCTAACTATGGCTACACCTTC.

This chain uses TRBV18 with TRBJ1-3; unclear D gene. Trimming cost V 7 bases and J 0 bases, with 10 bases left between them. Germline CDR1 and CDR2: KGHSH and LQKENI. This CDR3 is built from 14 residues. DNA for the CDR3: TGTGCCAGCTTTTCCTTCCTCTCTGGAAACACCATATATTTT. Its protein is CASFSFLSGNTIYF.

This chain links TRBV28 with TRBJ2-5; 9 bases line up with TRBD1. With V trimmed by 6 bases and J by 7 bases, 12 bases remained unmatched. The CDR3 sequence is 15 residues long. Germline CDR1 MDHEN, CDR2 SYDVKM. CDR3 region: CASSPGTGPPGTQYF. The CDR3 DNA follows: TGTGCCAGCAGCCCAGGGACAGGGCCTCCGGGGACCCAGTACTTC.

J is TRBJ2-1 and V is TRBV10-1; 8 bases agree with TRBD2. V lost 1 base to trimming and J lost 0 bases; unmatched junction nucleotides: 14. Germline lookup yields CDR1 WNHNN and CDR2 SYGVQD (reference sequence). The length of the CDR3 is 20 residues. Here the CDR3 reads CASSEFVAGGLPSSYNEQFF. The CDR3 nucleotides read TGCGCCAGCAGTGAGTTCGTCGCGGGAGGACTCCCGAGCTCCTACAATGAGCAGTTCTTC.

The J gene is TRBJ1-1, the V gene TRBV9; D unclear. Germline V CDR1 and CDR2: SGDLS, YYNGEE. V shed 0 bases and J shed 0 bases, with 9 bases lying between them. There are 15 residues in the CDR3. The CDR3 is CASSVAPDMNTEAFF. The CDR3 region has the DNA TGTGCCAGCAGCGTAGCTCCAGACATGAACACTGAAGCTTTCTTT. Full variable domain (missing parts from reference TRBV9 and TRBJ1-1): DSGVTQTPKHLITATGQRVTLRCSPRSGDLSVYWYQQSLDQGLQFLIQYYNGEERAKGNILERFSAQQFPDLHSELNLSSLELGDSALYFCASSVAPDMNTEAFFGQGTRLTVV.

The chain carries TRBV9 and TRBJ2-7; 9 bases align to TRBD2. The CDR3 has 14 residues. In germline, CDR1 is SGDLS, CDR2 YYNGEE. V shed 4 bases, J shed 6 bases, and the junction held 8 bases outside the gene matches. The CDR3 DNA reads as TGTGCCAGCAGCAAAACCGGGACTAGCCGCGAGCAGTACTTC. The encoded protein is CASSKTGTSREQYF. The variable domain in full, completed from reference TRBV9 and TRBJ2-7, reads DSGVTQTPKHLITATGQRVTLRCSPRSGDLSVYWYQQSLDQGLQFLIQYYNGEERAKGNILERFSAQQFPDLHSELNLSSLELGDSALYFCASSKTGTSREQYFGPGTRLTVT.

The chain uses TRBV6-6 and TRBJ2-5, with TRBD1 matching 7 bases. The CDR3 contains 15 residues. V lost 6 bases, J lost 5 bases, and 12 bases stayed unmatched. Germline V gene sequence: CDR1 MNHNY, CDR2 SVGAGI (reference sequence). The CDR3 bases are TGTGCCAGCAGGGCGGAGCAGGGGGTGTGGGAGACCCAGTACTTC. It translates to CASRAEQGVWETQYF.

This rearrangement joins TRBV9 to TRBJ2-2; D is ambiguous. V was trimmed by 5 bases and J by 0 bases, leaving 8 bases between them. The CDR3 covers 14 residues. Germline CDR1 SGDLS, CDR2 YYNGEE. The chain's CDR3 is CASRAASNTGELFF. DNA of the CDR3: TGTGCCAGCAGGGCCGCATCGAACACCGGGGAGCTGTTTTTT.

The gene calls are TRBV28 and TRBJ2-7, with D tentatively TRBD2 (7 bases). The CDR3 contains 14 residues. From germline, CDR1 is MDHEN and CDR2 SYDVKM. V lost 3 bases and J 5 bases, leaving 14 bases between the germline ends. Here the CDR3 reads CASSFPSGGDEQYF. The CDR3 region has the DNA TGTGCCAGCAGTTTCCCCTCGGGGGGCGACGAGCAGTACTTC.

The chain links TRBV4-3 to TRBJ1-1, with a possible D match to TRBD1 (5 bases). Trimming pared 0 bases from V and 7 bases from J, leaving 15 bases between. In germline, CDR1 is LGHNA, CDR2 YSLEER. The CDR3 sequence is 15 residues long. The CDR3 coding sequence is TGCGCCAGCAGCCAAGATTACCGACAGAACCATGAAGCTTTCTTT. It yields the protein CASSQDYRQNHEAFF.

The chain combines TRBV5-6 with TRBJ2-5; possible D gene TRBD2, 5 bases. The germline CDR1 and CDR2 sequences are SGHDT and YYEEEE. Trimming stripped 2 bases from V and 5 bases from J, with 13 bases between. The CDR3 sequence is 14 residues long. DNA for the CDR3: TGTGCCAGCAGCTTTAGTAGCGCCACTGAGACCCAGTACTTC. As protein: CASSFSSATETQYF.